The rows below give T cell receptor beta chains drawn from one sample of a study of control samples from healthy donors and cancer patients. Libraries were prepared by immunoSEQ multiplex PCR; TCRdb keeps only in-frame clonotypes and omits some of them. This table has roughly 54,000 clones, 95% to 96% appearing once. The sample was blood. The receptors shown here come from a woman younger than 45 in good health. The CDR3 runs from the conserved cysteine through the conserved F or W. The order of the fields is J gene, V gene, clone size, D gene, CDR3 protein, CDR3 DNA. A D gene is named only where the DNA matches it firmly. Not all rows give a size; the values are once, few, many and, for expanded clones, a class.

j_call: TRBJ2-2
v_call: TRBV4-1
clone_size: -
d_call: -
cdr3_aa: CASSQGQGLAGELFF
cdr3_nt: TGCGCCAGCAGCCAAGGGCAGGGGTTAGCCGGGGAGCTGTTTTTT

j_call: TRBJ2-2
v_call: TRBV30
clone_size: -
d_call: -
cdr3_aa: CAWSVLGGTGELFF
cdr3_nt: TGTGCCTGGAGTGTACTCGGCGGCACCGGGGAGCTGTTTTTT

j_call: TRBJ2-7
v_call: TRBV6-1
clone_size: -
d_call: TRBD2
cdr3_aa: CASSERPPVAGPSYEQYF
cdr3_nt: TGTGCCAGCAGTGAAAGGCCCCCAGTAGCGGGACCATCTTACGAGCAGTACTTC

j_call: TRBJ2-1
v_call: TRBV7-3
clone_size: once
d_call: -
cdr3_aa: CASRDTGSDEQFF
cdr3_nt: TGTGCCAGCCGGGACACGGGGTCCGATGAGCAGTTCTTC

j_call: TRBJ1-1
v_call: TRBV11-1
clone_size: -
d_call: TRBD1
cdr3_aa: CASSLQQGAQAEAFF
cdr3_nt: TGTGCCAGCAGCTTACAACAGGGGGCGCAGGCTGAAGCTTTCTTT

j_call: TRBJ1-1
v_call: TRBV7-2
clone_size: -
d_call: TRBD1
cdr3_aa: CASSPQGGGGDEAFF
cdr3_nt: TGTGCCAGCAGCCCCCAGGGGGGGGGCGGGGATGAAGCTTTCTTT

j_call: TRBJ2-5
v_call: TRBV3-1/TRBV3-2
clone_size: -
d_call: TRBD2
cdr3_aa: CASSHFPSGKQETQYF
cdr3_nt: TGTGCCAGCAGCCATTTCCCTAGCGGGAAACAAGAGACCCAGTACTTC

j_call: TRBJ1-5
v_call: TRBV28
clone_size: -
d_call: TRBD1
cdr3_aa: CASTRGDRVYFQPQHF
cdr3_nt: TGTGCCAGCACCCGTGGGGACAGGGTTTATTTTCAGCCCCAGCATTTT

j_call: TRBJ1-6
v_call: TRBV10-3
clone_size: -
d_call: -
cdr3_aa: CATRDVADNSPLHF
cdr3_nt: TGTGCCACTAGAGACGTGGCAGATAATTCACCCCTCCACTTT

j_call: TRBJ2-7
v_call: TRBV9
clone_size: -
d_call: TRBD2
cdr3_aa: CASSHQREGGKQYF
cdr3_nt: TGTGCCAGCAGCCATCAGCGGGAGGGTGGAAAGCAGTACTTC

j_call: TRBJ2-1
v_call: TRBV13
clone_size: -
d_call: TRBD2
cdr3_aa: CASSLGLAENNEQFF
cdr3_nt: TGTGCCAGCAGCTTAGGGCTAGCGGAGAACAATGAGCAGTTCTTC

j_call: TRBJ2-7
v_call: TRBV11-2
clone_size: -
d_call: -
cdr3_aa: CASSLDFQTHYYEQYF
cdr3_nt: TGTGCCAGCAGCTTAGATTTTCAGACTCACTACTACGAGCAGTACTTC

j_call: TRBJ2-2
v_call: TRBV28
clone_size: -
d_call: -
cdr3_aa: CASSAIQNTGELFF
cdr3_nt: TGTGCCAGCAGTGCCATCCAGAACACCGGGGAGCTGTTTTTT

j_call: TRBJ1-2
v_call: TRBV2
clone_size: -
d_call: -
cdr3_aa: CATQSRVSGYTF
cdr3_nt: TGTGCCACCCAGTCCAGGGTGAGTGGCTACACCTTC

j_call: TRBJ2-3
v_call: TRBV6-1
clone_size: -
d_call: TRBD1
cdr3_aa: CARSDGGDRGADTQYF
cdr3_nt: TGTGCCCGCAGTGACGGGGGGGACAGGGGGGCAGATACGCAGTATTTT

j_call: TRBJ1-6
v_call: TRBV13
clone_size: -
d_call: TRBD1
cdr3_aa: CASSSAQGQPNSPLHF
cdr3_nt: TGTGCCAGCAGCTCCGCCCAGGGACAGCCTAATTCACCCCTCCACTTT

j_call: TRBJ2-7
v_call: TRBV11-2
clone_size: once
d_call: -
cdr3_aa: CASKVGPVMTSYEQYF
cdr3_nt: TGTGCCAGCAAAGTAGGACCGGTTATGACATCCTACGAGCAGTACTTC

j_call: TRBJ1-1
v_call: TRBV5-6
clone_size: -
d_call: -
cdr3_aa: CASSLAGRVNTEAFF
cdr3_nt: TGTGCCAGCAGCTTGGCCGGACGGGTGAACACTGAAGCTTTCTTT

j_call: TRBJ2-2
v_call: TRBV6-1
clone_size: -
d_call: -
cdr3_aa: CASSEDPGQNTGELFF
cdr3_nt: TGTGCCAGCAGTGAAGATCCGGGACAGAACACCGGGGAGCTGTTTTTT

j_call: TRBJ2-1
v_call: TRBV5-4
clone_size: -
d_call: -
cdr3_aa: CASSRGSNNEQFF
cdr3_nt: TGTGCCAGCAGCAGGGGTAGCAACAATGAGCAGTTCTTC

j_call: TRBJ1-4
v_call: TRBV7-9
clone_size: -
d_call: -
cdr3_aa: CASSLRRDPEKLFF
cdr3_nt: TGTGCCAGCAGCTTACGCCGGGATCCTGAAAAACTGTTTTTT

j_call: TRBJ1-2
v_call: TRBV20-1
clone_size: -
d_call: TRBD1
cdr3_aa: CSASVAGGPGGYTF
cdr3_nt: TGCAGTGCTAGTGTGGCAGGGGGCCCAGGAGGCTACACCTTC

j_call: TRBJ1-6
v_call: TRBV27
clone_size: -
d_call: TRBD1
cdr3_aa: CASSLTGGHNSPLHF
cdr3_nt: TGTGCCAGCAGTTTGACAGGGGGCCATAATTCACCCCTCCACTTT

j_call: TRBJ1-2
v_call: TRBV28
clone_size: once
d_call: TRBD1
cdr3_aa: CASSRVQGDYGYTF
cdr3_nt: TGTGCCAGCAGTCGCGTACAGGGGGACTATGGCTACACCTTC

j_call: TRBJ2-7
v_call: TRBV11-2
clone_size: -
d_call: TRBD2
cdr3_aa: CASSRLAGSYEQYF
cdr3_nt: TGTGCCAGCTCTCGGCTAGCGGGATCCTACGAGCAGTACTTC

j_call: TRBJ1-2
v_call: TRBV4-2
clone_size: -
d_call: -
cdr3_aa: CASSQELRYGYTF
cdr3_nt: TGTGCCAGCAGCCAAGAGCTGAGGTATGGCTACACCTTC

j_call: TRBJ2-1
v_call: TRBV12-3/TRBV12-4
clone_size: -
d_call: -
cdr3_aa: CASSLDSEDEQFF
cdr3_nt: TGTGCCAGCAGTCTGGACAGCGAGGATGAGCAGTTCTTC

j_call: TRBJ2-1
v_call: TRBV3-1/TRBV3-2
clone_size: -
d_call: -
cdr3_aa: CASSQEALDGPYNEQFF
cdr3_nt: TGTGCCAGCAGCCAAGAGGCGCTAGACGGGCCCTACAATGAGCAGTTCTTC

j_call: TRBJ2-7
v_call: TRBV2
clone_size: -
d_call: TRBD2
cdr3_aa: CASRETSGLSYEQYF
cdr3_nt: TGTGCCAGCAGGGAGACTAGCGGATTATCCTACGAGCAGTACTTC

j_call: TRBJ1-2
v_call: TRBV15
clone_size: -
d_call: -
cdr3_aa: CATSRGTVRGPASGYTF
cdr3_nt: TGTGCCACCAGCAGGGGAACTGTTCGGGGGCCCGCCTCTGGCTACACCTTC

j_call: TRBJ1-5
v_call: TRBV6-5
clone_size: -
d_call: -
cdr3_aa: CASSPRSESNQPQHF
cdr3_nt: TGTGCCAGCAGCCCAAGGTCCGAGAGCAATCAGCCCCAGCATTTT

j_call: TRBJ1-2
v_call: TRBV5-4
clone_size: -
d_call: -
cdr3_aa: CASSRPWTDTAGYGYTF
cdr3_nt: TGTGCCAGCAGCCGCCCCTGGACAGACACCGCTGGCTATGGCTACACCTTC

j_call: TRBJ2-5
v_call: TRBV7-8
clone_size: -
d_call: TRBD1
cdr3_aa: CASLRGLQETQYF
cdr3_nt: TGTGCCAGCCTAAGGGGGCTTCAAGAGACCCAGTACTTC

j_call: TRBJ1-1
v_call: TRBV2
clone_size: once
d_call: TRBD1
cdr3_aa: CASQNRDRGYTEAFF
cdr3_nt: TGTGCCAGCCAAAACCGGGACAGGGGATACACTGAAGCTTTCTTT

j_call: TRBJ1-1
v_call: TRBV21-1
clone_size: -
d_call: -
cdr3_aa: CASSKKIRDTEAFF
cdr3_nt: TGTGCCAGCAGCAAAAAGATTCGGGACACTGAAGCTTTCTTT

j_call: TRBJ2-5
v_call: TRBV28
clone_size: -
d_call: TRBD2
cdr3_aa: CASSMGLAGRETQYF
cdr3_nt: TGTGCCAGCAGTATGGGACTAGCGGGACGAGAGACCCAGTACTTC

j_call: TRBJ2-5
v_call: TRBV7-9
clone_size: -
d_call: TRBD2
cdr3_aa: CASSSVGLDGAKETQYF
cdr3_nt: TGTGCCAGCAGCTCGGTCGGACTAGACGGGGCGAAAGAGACCCAGTACTTC

j_call: TRBJ1-5
v_call: TRBV2
clone_size: -
d_call: -
cdr3_aa: CASSVRRDTMGDQPQHF
cdr3_nt: TGTGCCAGCAGTGTCCGCCGGGACACAATGGGGGATCAGCCCCAGCATTTT

j_call: TRBJ2-6
v_call: TRBV24-1
clone_size: -
d_call: -
cdr3_aa: CATSDPRGANVLTF
cdr3_nt: TGTGCCACCAGTGATCCCCGCGGGGCCAACGTCCTGACTTTC

j_call: TRBJ1-1
v_call: TRBV30
clone_size: -
d_call: -
cdr3_aa: CAWSADRTEAFF
cdr3_nt: TGTGCCTGGAGTGCCGACAGAACTGAAGCTTTCTTT